Below, 5 T cell receptor beta chains from the same sample are listed, as sequenced in a study of OX40 agonist ivuxolimab in advanced cancers. TCRdb's copy holds only in-frame clones and misses some; the assay was immunoSEQ multiplex PCR. The table includes 75,000 to 100,000 clones, roughly 87% detected once. The sample here was CD4+ or CD8+ T cells sorted from blood, taken in a trial of the OX40 agonist ivuxolimab. These receptors were taken from an adult with an advanced solid tumor such as melanoma, head and neck, liver or kidney cancer.

The chain uses TRBV5-6 and TRBJ2-5; D tentatively reads TRBD1 or TRBD2 (5 bases each). Trimming removed 3 bases from V and 4 bases from J, with 13 bases in between. Germline V gene lookup returns CDR1 SGHDT and CDR2 YYEEEE. The CDR3 loop spans 14 amino acids. This CDR3 reads CASSSVRGGETQYF. CDR3 sequence (DNA): TGTGCCAGCAGCTCTGTACGGGGCGGAGAGACCCAGTACTTC.

The V call is TRBV19, the J call TRBJ2-5; D is tentatively TRBD1 or TRBD2 (5 bases each). The DNA end favors TRBJ2-7, so the J call may be wrong. This CDR3 comprises 14 residues. The V gene's germline CDR1 is LNHDA and CDR2 SQIVND (reference sequence). DNA of the CDR3: TGTGCCAGTAGTATAGGTGTGCGAGGGGCCGAGCAGTACTTC. It codes for CASSIGVRGAEQYF.

This chain connects TRBV7-8 to TRBJ1-5; 8 nucleotides align to TRBD1. Germline CDR1 and CDR2: SGHVS and FQNEAQ. The CDR3 loop spans 15 amino acids. Germline trimming cut 1 base from V and 5 bases from J; bases unmatched to any gene: 4. CDR3 nucleotide sequence: TGTGCCAGCAGCTTAGGGACAGGGTCTGATCAGCCCCAGCATTTT. Translating it yields CASSLGTGSDQPQHF.

A word on this clone: At one of its ends the junction is not consistent with the germline gene, which may arise from a read error. V usage is TRBV6-1 and J usage is TRBJ2-7, with D perhaps matching TRBD1 (6 bases). The CDR3 is 14 residues long. CDR1 is MNHNS, CDR2 SASEGT, per germline. CDR3 sequence: CASREGQGSYEQYF. CDR3 DNA sequence: TGTGCCAGCAGAGAAGGGCAGGGGAGCTACGAGCAGTACTTC.

The chain carries TRBV9 and TRBJ2-5, with 9 bases identical to TRBD1. With the DNA end fitting TRBJ2-7 better, the J assignment may be wrong. CDR3 length: 14 amino acids. Germline V gene sequence: CDR1 SGDLS, CDR2 YYNGEE. The CDR3 DNA reads TGTGCCAGCAGCGTAGGGACAGGGGCCTACGAGCAGTACTTC. Translating it yields CASSVGTGAYEQYF.